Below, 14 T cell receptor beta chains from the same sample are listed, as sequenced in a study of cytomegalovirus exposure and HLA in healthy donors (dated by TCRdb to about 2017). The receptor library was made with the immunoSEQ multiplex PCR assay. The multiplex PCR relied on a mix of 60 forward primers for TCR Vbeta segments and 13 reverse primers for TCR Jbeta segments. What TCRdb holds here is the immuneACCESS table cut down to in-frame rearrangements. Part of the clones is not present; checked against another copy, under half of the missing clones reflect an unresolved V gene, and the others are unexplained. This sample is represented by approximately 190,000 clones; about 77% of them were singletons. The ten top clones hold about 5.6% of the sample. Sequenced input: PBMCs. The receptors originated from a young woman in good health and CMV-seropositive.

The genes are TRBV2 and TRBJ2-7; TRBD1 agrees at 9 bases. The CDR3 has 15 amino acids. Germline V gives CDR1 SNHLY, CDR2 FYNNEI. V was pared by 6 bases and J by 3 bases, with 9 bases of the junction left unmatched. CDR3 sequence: CASRETGTGNYEQYF. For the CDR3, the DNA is TGTGCCAGCAGAGAGACCGGGACAGGGAACTACGAGCAGTACTTC. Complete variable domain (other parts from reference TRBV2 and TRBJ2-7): EPEVTQTPSHQVTQMGQEVILRCVPISNHLYFYWYRQILGQKVEFLVSFYNNEISEKSEIFDDQFSVERPDGSNFTLKIRSTKLEDSAMYFCASRETGTGNYEQYFGPGTRLTVT.

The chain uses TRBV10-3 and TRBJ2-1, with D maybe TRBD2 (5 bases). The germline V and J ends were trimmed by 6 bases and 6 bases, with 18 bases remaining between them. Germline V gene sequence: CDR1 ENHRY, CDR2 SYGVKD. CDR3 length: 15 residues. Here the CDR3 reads CAISGSGEDANEQFF. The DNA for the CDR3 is TGTGCCATCAGCGGAAGCGGAGAGGACGCCAATGAGCAGTTCTTC.

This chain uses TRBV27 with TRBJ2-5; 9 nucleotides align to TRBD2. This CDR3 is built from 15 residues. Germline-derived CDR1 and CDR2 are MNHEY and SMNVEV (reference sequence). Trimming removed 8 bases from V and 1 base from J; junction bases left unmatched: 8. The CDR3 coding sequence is TGTGCCAGCCGAACTAGGGGACTAGCCCAAGAGACCCAGTACTTC. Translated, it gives CASRTRGLAQETQYF.

The CDR3 here is CASSSLGTIYGYTF. Written as DNA, the CDR3 is TGTGCCAGCAGTTCCCTAGGGACAATCTATGGCTACACCTTC. This chain uses TRBV6-5 with TRBJ1-2; weak D call: TRBD1 (6 bases). V was shortened by 4 bases and J by 4 bases, with 13 bases between the two germline ends. The CDR3 runs to 14 residues. Germline values: CDR1 MNHEY, CDR2 SVGAGI.

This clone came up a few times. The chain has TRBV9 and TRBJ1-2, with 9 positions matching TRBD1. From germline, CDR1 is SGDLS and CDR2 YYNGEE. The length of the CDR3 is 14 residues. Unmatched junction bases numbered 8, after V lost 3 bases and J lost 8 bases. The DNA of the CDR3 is TGTGCCAGCAGCGACTGGCGACAGGGGGAAGGCTACACCTTC. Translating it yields CASSDWRQGEGYTF.

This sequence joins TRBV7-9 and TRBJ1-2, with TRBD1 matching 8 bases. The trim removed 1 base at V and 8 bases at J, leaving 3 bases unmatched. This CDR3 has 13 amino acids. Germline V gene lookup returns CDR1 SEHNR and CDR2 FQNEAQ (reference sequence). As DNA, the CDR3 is TGTGCCAGCAGCTTAGAGACAGGGGACGGCTACACCTTC. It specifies CASSLETGDGYTF.

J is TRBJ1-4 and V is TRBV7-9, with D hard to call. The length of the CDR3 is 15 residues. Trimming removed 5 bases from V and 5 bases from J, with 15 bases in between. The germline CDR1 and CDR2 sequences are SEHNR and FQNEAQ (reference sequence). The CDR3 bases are TGTGCCAGCAGCCGCGGGGAGGGAGGGAATGAAAAACTGTTTTTT. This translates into CASSRGEGGNEKLFF.

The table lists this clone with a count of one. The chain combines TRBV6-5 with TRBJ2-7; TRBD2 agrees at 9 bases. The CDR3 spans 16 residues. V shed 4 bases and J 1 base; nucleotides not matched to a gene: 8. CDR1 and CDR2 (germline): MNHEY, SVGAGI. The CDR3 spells CASSSPTSGFSYEQYF. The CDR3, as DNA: TGTGCCAGCAGTTCCCCCACTAGCGGGTTTTCCTACGAGCAGTACTTC.

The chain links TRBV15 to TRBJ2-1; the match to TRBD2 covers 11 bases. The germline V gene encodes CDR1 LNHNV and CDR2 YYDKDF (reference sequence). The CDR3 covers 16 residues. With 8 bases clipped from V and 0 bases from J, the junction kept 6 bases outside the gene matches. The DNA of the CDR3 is TGTGCCACCGCTAGCGGGAGGACTCACTCCTACAATGAGCAGTTCTTC. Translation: CATASGRTHSYNEQFF.

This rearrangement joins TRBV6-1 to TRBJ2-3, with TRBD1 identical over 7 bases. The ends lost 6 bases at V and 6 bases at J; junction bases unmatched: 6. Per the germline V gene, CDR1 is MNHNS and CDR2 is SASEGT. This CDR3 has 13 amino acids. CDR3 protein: CASRDRRWDTQYF. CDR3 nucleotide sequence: TGTGCCAGCAGGGACAGGAGGTGGGATACGCAGTATTTT.

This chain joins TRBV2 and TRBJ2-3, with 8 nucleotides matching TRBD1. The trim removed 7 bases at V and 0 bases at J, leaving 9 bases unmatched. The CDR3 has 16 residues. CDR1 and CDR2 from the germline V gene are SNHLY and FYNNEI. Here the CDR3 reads CASTSAGGPSTDTQYF. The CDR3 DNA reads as TGTGCCAGCACTTCGGCAGGGGGCCCAAGCACAGATACGCAGTATTTT.

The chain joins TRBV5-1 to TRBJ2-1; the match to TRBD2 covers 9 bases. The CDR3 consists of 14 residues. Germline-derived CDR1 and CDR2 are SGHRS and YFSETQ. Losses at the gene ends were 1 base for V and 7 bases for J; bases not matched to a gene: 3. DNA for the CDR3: TGCGCCAGCAGCTTGATAGCGGGAGTGAATGAGCAGTTCTTC. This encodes CASSLIAGVNEQFF. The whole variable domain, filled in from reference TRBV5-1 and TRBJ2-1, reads KAGVTQTPRYLIKTRGQQVTLSCSPISGHRSVSWYQQTPGQGLQFLFEYFSETQRNKGNFPGRFSGRQFSNSRSEMNVSTLELGDSALYLCASSLIAGVNEQFFGPGTRLTVL.

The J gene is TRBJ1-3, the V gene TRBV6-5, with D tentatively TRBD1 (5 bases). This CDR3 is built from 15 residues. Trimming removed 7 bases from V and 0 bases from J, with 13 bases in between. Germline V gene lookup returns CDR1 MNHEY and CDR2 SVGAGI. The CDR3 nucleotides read TGTGCCAGCACTGGACACCCCTACTCTGGAAACACCATATATTTT. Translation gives CASTGHPYSGNTIYF.

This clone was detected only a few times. The CDR3 DNA reads TGTGCCAGCAAGGGACAGGGCAATTCACCCCTCCACTTT. It is translated as CASKGQGNSPLHF. The V and J genes are TRBV7-9 and TRBJ1-6; 9 bases align to TRBD1. CDR3 length: 13 amino acids. CDR1 and CDR2 from the germline V gene are SEHNR and FQNEAQ (reference sequence). J was trimmed by 7 bases and V by 7 bases; bases with no gene match: 2.